This paragraph reports one TCR beta chain. Its antigen remains unknown. The data originate from a study of T cell responses to AZD1222 COVID-19 vaccine. Study-level results: Seropositive at baseline were only 5 or 6 AZD1222 recipients. Donors in the cohort were predominantly white British and more often female, and clonal diversity was possibly underestimated.

Profiled with immunoSEQ multiplex PCR; TCRdb holds only in-frame clones, not every one. Of some 150,000 clones detected, more than 75% appear once; the ten largest clones hold around 4.5%. The V end lost 7 bases, the J end lost 2 bases, and 14 bases lay between the germline ends. The CDR3 is made up of 15 amino acids. Germline assignment: CDR1 MRHNA and CDR2 SNTAGT. The sample here was peripheral blood, taken 28 days after the second AZD1222 dose. The sequence was obtained from an adult who received the AZD1222 COVID-19 vaccine. The J gene is TRBJ1-4, the V gene TRBV6-4, with D possibly being TRBD1 (5 bases). The DNA of the CDR3 is TGTGCCAGCATTAAGAGGGGTCTGACTAATGAAAAACTGTTTTTT. Translating it yields CASIKRGLTNEKLFF.